A selection of T cell receptor beta chains follows, all from one sample in a study of T cell responses to AZD1222 COVID-19 vaccine. Some clones are missing from TCRdb's copy, which holds only in-frame ones; the method was immunoSEQ multiplex PCR. The sample has about 150,000 clones, just over 90% seen once. Material: peripheral blood, obtained on day 0 of AZD1222 vaccination. These receptors came from an adult in good health. CDR3s include the opening cysteine and the closing phenylalanine or tryptophan. A D gene is named only where the DNA matches it firmly. For some rows the clone size is stated as once, few or many, or as a class when expanded; others skip it.

size: once; J: TRBJ2-3; V: TRBV28; D: TRBD2; CDR3: CASSLSLVAGTTQYF; DNA: TGTGCCAGCAGTTTGTCATTAGTAGCGGGTACTACGCAGTATTTT
size: NA; J: TRBJ2-2; V: TRBV5-8; D: TRBD2; CDR3: CASSFGGGIRTGELFF; DNA: TGTGCCAGCAGCTTCGGCGGGGGGATAAGGACCGGGGAGCTGTTTTTT
size: NA; J: TRBJ2-3; V: TRBV11-3; D: NA; CDR3: CASSPRLVARTDTQYF; DNA: TGTGCCAGCAGCCCCCGACTGGTGGCTCGCACAGATACGCAGTATTTT
size: NA; J: TRBJ1-3; V: TRBV18; D: TRBD1; CDR3: CASSPATGQGGNTIYF; DNA: TGTGCCAGCTCACCGGCGACGGGACAGGGTGGAAACACCATATATTTT
size: NA; J: TRBJ1-2; V: TRBV11-2; D: NA; CDR3: CASSLGQPTNYGYTF; DNA: TGTGCCAGCAGCTTAGGGCAGCCTACTAACTATGGCTACACCTTC
size: NA; J: TRBJ2-1; V: TRBV28; D: TRBD2; CDR3: CASSLSYGLAGGLLYNEQFF; DNA: TGTGCCAGCAGTTTGTCCTACGGACTAGCGGGGGGGCTTCTCTACAATGAGCAGTTCTTC
size: NA; J: TRBJ1-4; V: TRBV30; D: NA; CDR3: CAWSLKGGQGKLFF; DNA: TGTGCCTGGAGTCTAAAGGGCGGTCAGGGAAAACTGTTTTTT
size: once; J: TRBJ2-3; V: TRBV12-5; D: NA; CDR3: CASADLRGGDTQYF; DNA: TGTGCTAGTGCAGACTTACGGGGTGGGGATACGCAGTATTTT
size: NA; J: TRBJ1-3; V: TRBV27; D: TRBD1; CDR3: CASSVGQGSNTIYF; DNA: TGTGCCAGCAGCGTGGGACAGGGGAGTAACACCATATATTTT
size: NA; J: TRBJ2-5; V: TRBV12-1; D: NA; CDR3: CASSSRDQETQYF; DNA: TGTGCCAGCAGCTCCAGGGATCAGGAGACCCAGTACTTC
size: NA; J: TRBJ2-6; V: TRBV19; D: NA; CDR3: CASCGTPSSGANVLTF; DNA: TGTGCCAGTTGCGGGACCCCAAGCTCTGGGGCCAACGTCCTGACTTTC
size: NA; J: TRBJ2-3; V: TRBV6-5; D: NA; CDR3: CATRGPSTDTQYF; DNA: TGTGCCACCCGGGGACCCAGCACAGATACGCAGTATTTT
size: NA; J: TRBJ2-2; V: TRBV9; D: TRBD2; CDR3: CASRRGASTGELFF; DNA: TGTGCCAGCAGGCGGGGGGCGAGCACCGGGGAGCTGTTTTTT
size: NA; J: TRBJ2-3; V: TRBV9; D: TRBD2; CDR3: CASSVRQGGLAGDKDTQYF; DNA: TGTGCCAGCAGCGTACGGCAGGGAGGACTAGCGGGGGACAAAGATACGCAGTATTTT
size: NA; J: TRBJ2-7; V: TRBV4-3; D: NA; CDR3: CASSQDSQSSYEQYF; DNA: TGCGCCAGCAGCCAAGACAGTCAAAGCTCCTACGAGCAGTACTTC
size: NA; J: TRBJ1-1; V: TRBV6-4; D: NA; CDR3: CASSDPMSGGPAFF; DNA: TGTGCCAGCAGTGACCCGATGAGCGGCGGTCCGGCTTTCTTT
size: NA; J: TRBJ2-3; V: TRBV10-3; D: NA; CDR3: CAISSPSTDTQYF; DNA: TGTGCCATCAGTTCCCCTAGCACAGATACGCAGTATTTT
size: NA; J: TRBJ2-5; V: TRBV4-1; D: NA; CDR3: CASSQGSLTQYF; DNA: TGCGCCAGCAGCCAAGGGTCTTTGACCCAGTACTTC
size: NA; J: TRBJ1-3; V: TRBV6-5; D: TRBD1; CDR3: CASSRGLSSGNTIYF; DNA: TGTGCCAGCAGTAGGGGGCTCTCATCTGGAAACACCATATATTTT
size: NA; J: TRBJ2-3; V: TRBV3-1/TRBV3-2; D: NA; CDR3: CASSHGTDTQYF; DNA: TGTGCCAGCAGCCATGGCACAGATACGCAGTATTTT
size: NA; J: TRBJ1-5; V: TRBV12-3/TRBV12-4; D: TRBD1; CDR3: CASSSGTVQPQHF; DNA: TGTGCCAGCAGTTCAGGGACAGTGCAGCCCCAGCATTTT
size: NA; J: TRBJ2-3; V: TRBV5-4; D: TRBD2; CDR3: CASRPGTSGRGDTQYF; DNA: TGTGCCAGCCGTCCCGGGACTAGCGGCCGCGGAGATACGCAGTATTTT
size: NA; J: TRBJ2-1; V: TRBV19; D: NA; CDR3: CASTPECLDEQFF; DNA: TGTGCCAGTACCCCAGAATGCCTAGATGAGCAGTTCTTC
size: NA; J: TRBJ1-5; V: TRBV7-6; D: TRBD1; CDR3: CASSLQTGLNQPQHF; DNA: TGTGCCAGCAGCTTACAGACAGGGCTGAATCAGCCCCAGCATTTT
size: NA; J: TRBJ2-1; V: TRBV25-1; D: NA; CDR3: CASSEAFSYNEQFF; DNA: TGTGCCAGCAGTGAGGCTTTCTCCTACAATGAGCAGTTCTTC